The clone carrying this TCR beta chain was recorded at least ten times. Its target is unknown. Library preparation followed earlier protocols using designated TCR primers. TCRdb ran MiXCR on the PCR reads and lists one entry per CDR3 protein. The data contain just under 650,000 distinct CDR3 sequences, approximately 20% of them seen just once; the ten biggest clones take up 0.75% to 0.95%. Germline CDR1 reads LGHDT; CDR2 reads YNNKEL (reference sequence). This CDR3 has 15 amino acids. V lost 1 base and J lost 2, with 12 bases in between. This sample is drawn from a study of molecular identifiers for immune sequencing clone quantification. About the research overall: The replicate experiment used RNA from about 21,000 or 97,000 naive CD8 cells. This RNA was split into five aliquots, and four of them were sequenced. Whole-study results and caveats: Highly expanded clone sizes could be underestimated by identical TCR molecules that share a barcode. Clones of above 20 RNA copies carried over 98% of effector molecules; in naive cells they carried under 1%.

The clonotype originates from a human donor in good health. Some libraries in this study had Jurkat cell RNA spiked in. The sample taken for sequencing was naive CD8+ T cells from blood, with Jurkat cell RNA spiked in. The subset denotes: FACS-sorted CD8+CD4-CCR7+CD45RA+ naive T cells. The rearrangement links TRBV3-1 to TRBJ2-7, with unresolved D. CDR3 nucleotide sequence: TGTGCCAGCAGCCAAGCGAGCCTAAGGGCCTACGAGCAGTACTTC. As protein: CASSQASLRAYEQYF.